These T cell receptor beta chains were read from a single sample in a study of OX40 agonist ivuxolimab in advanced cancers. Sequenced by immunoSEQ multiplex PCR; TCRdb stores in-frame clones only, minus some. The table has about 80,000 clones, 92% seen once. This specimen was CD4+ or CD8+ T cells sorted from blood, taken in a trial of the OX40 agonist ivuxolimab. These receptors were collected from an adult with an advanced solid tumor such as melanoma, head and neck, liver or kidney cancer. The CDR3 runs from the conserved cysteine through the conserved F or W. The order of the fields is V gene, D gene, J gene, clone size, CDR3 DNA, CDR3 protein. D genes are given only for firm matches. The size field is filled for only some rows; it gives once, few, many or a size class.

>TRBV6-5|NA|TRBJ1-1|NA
TGTGCCAGCAGTTACGTCTGGAACACTGAAGCTTTCTTT
CASSYVWNTEAFF
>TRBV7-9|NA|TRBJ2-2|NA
TGTGCCAGCAGCTTGCTAGCGAACACCGGGGAGCTGTTTTTT
CASSLLANTGELFF
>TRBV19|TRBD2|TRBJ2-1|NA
TGTGCCAGTACCTGGGACGGGGGGGCGTACAATGAGCAGTTCTTC
CASTWDGGAYNEQFF
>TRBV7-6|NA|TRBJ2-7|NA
TGTGCCAGCACCCCCTCCCTCGTCGGGGTCTTAAGCTACGAGCAGTACTTC
CASTPSLVGVLSYEQYF
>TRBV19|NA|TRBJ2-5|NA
TGTGCCCTCCAGGGGTTTGTGGAGACCCAGTACTTC
CALQGFVETQYF
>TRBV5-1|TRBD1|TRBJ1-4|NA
TGCGCCAGCAGCTTGAAACAGGGGAATGAAAAACTGTTTTTT
CASSLKQGNEKLFF
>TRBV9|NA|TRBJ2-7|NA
TGTGCCAGCAGCGTAGGTGGCGGATCGGGGGAGCAGTACTTC
CASSVGGGSGEQYF
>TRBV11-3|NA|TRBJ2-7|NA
TGTGCCAGCAGCTATTACAGGGACTCCTACGAGCAGTACTTC
CASSYYRDSYEQYF
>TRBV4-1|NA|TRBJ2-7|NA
TGCGCCAGCAGCCAAGGGCCGGATGCCTACGAGCAGTACTTC
CASSQGPDAYEQYF
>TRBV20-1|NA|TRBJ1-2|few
TGCAGTGCTAACTATGGCTACACCTTC
CSANYGYTF
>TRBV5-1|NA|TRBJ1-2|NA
TGCGCCAGCAGCTGGGCCCCCAGCCCTGGGGATGGCTACACCTTC
CASSWAPSPGDGYTF
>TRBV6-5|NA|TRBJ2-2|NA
TGTGCCGCCCGATATACCACCGGGGAGCTGTTTTTT
CAARYTTGELFF
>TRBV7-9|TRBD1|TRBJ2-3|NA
TGTGCCAGCAGATATGGGGGACAGCAACTCACAGATACGCAGTATTTT
CASRYGGQQLTDTQYF
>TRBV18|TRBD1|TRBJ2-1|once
TGTGCCAGCTCCCCTGACAGGGGGCGCTACAATGAGCAGTTCTTC
CASSPDRGRYNEQFF
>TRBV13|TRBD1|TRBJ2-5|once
TGTGCCAGCAGCTCCCGACAGGGAGAGGAGCAAGAGACCCAGTACTTC
CASSSRQGEEQETQYF
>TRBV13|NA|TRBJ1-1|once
TGTGCCAGCAGCTTATGGAACACTGAAGCTTTCTTT
CASSLWNTEAFF
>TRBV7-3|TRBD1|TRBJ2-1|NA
TGTGCCAGCAGCGTCCTACAGGGGCGGCTGGATGAGCAGTTCTTC
CASSVLQGRLDEQFF
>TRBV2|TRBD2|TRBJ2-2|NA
TGTGCCAGCAGTGAAGCCCTAGCGGGGGCATCGAACACCGGGGAGCTGTTTTTT
CASSEALAGASNTGELFF
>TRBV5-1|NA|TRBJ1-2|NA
TGCGCCAGCAGCTGGAGGCAGGGTGGGGATGGCTACACCTTC
CASSWRQGGDGYTF
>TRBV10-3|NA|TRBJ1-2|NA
TGTGCCATCAGTGGGGCAGACTATGGCTACACCTTC
CAISGADYGYTF
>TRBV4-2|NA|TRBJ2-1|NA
TGTGCCAGCAGCCTCCAACTAGCCCCGGGGAATGAGCAGTTCTTC
CASSLQLAPGNEQFF
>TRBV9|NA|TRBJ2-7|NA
TGTGCCAGCAGCGCCCCGGACAGTTTCAACGAGCAGTACTTC
CASSAPDSFNEQYF
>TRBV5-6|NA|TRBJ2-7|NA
TGTGCCAGCAGCTGGGGGGTTTCCGCAACCTACGAGCAGTACTTC
CASSWGVSATYEQYF